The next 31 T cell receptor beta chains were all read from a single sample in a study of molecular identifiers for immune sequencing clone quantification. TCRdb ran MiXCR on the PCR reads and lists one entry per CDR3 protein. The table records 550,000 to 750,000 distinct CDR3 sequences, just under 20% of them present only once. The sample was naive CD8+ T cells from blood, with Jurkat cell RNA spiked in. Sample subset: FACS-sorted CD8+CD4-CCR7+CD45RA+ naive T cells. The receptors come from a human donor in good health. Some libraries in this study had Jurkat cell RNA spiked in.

The CDR3 nucleotides read TGTGCCAGCAGTTCGCAAACCGGGACAGGGGGCTCCTACAATGAGCAGTTCTTC. Translated, it gives CASSSQTGTGGSYNEQFF. This chain joins TRBV28 and TRBJ2-1; 11 nucleotides agree with TRBD1. The CDR3 contains 18 residues. V was clipped by 4 bases and J by 0 bases; unmatched bases: 8. Per the germline V gene, CDR1 is MDHEN and CDR2 is SYDVKM.

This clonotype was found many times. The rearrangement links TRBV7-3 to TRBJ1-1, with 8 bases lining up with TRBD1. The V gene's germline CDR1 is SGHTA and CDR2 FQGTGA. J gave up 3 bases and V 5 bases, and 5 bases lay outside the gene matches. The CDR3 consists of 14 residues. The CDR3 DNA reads TGTGCCAGCAGCCCCTCAGGGGGCTACACTGAAGCTTTCTTT. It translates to CASSPSGGYTEAFF.

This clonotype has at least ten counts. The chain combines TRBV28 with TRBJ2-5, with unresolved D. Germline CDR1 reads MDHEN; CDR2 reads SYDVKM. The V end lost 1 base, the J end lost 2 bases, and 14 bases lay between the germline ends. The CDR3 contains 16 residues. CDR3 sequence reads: CASSLSGSSLQETQYF. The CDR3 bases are TGTGCCAGCAGTTTATCCGGGTCCAGCCTTCAAGAGACCCAGTACTTC.

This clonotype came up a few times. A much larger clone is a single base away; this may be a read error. The CDR3 sequence is CASNWDRVTEVFF. In DNA, the CDR3 is TGTGCCAGCAACTGGGACAGGGTGACTGAAGTTTTCTTT. The chain links TRBV12-3 or TRBV12-4 to TRBJ1-1; TRBD1 matches at 9 bases. CDR3 length equals 13 residues.

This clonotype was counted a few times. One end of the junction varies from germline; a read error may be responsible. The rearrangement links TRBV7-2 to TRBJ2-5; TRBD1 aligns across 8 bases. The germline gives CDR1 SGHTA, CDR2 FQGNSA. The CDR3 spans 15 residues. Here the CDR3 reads CASSRTGYDQVTQYF. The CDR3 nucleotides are TGTGCCAGCAGCAGGACAGGGTACGACCAAGTGACCCAGTACTTC. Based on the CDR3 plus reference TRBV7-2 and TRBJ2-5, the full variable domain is GAGVSQSPSNKVTEKGKDVELRCDPISGHTALYWYRQSLGQGLEFLIYFQGNSAPDKSGLPSDRFSAERTGGSVSTLTIQRTQQEDSAVYLCASSRTGYDQVTQYFGPGTRLLVL.

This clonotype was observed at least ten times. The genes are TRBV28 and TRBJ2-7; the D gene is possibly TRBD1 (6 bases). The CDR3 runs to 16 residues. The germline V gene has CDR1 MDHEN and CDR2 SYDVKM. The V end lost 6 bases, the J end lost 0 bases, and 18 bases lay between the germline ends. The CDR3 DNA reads TGTGCCAGCAGCCCTTTCACAGGGTCCCTCTCCTACGAGCAGTACTTC. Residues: CASSPFTGSLSYEQYF.

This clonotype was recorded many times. CDR3 residues: CASSSDNEKLFF. CDR3 sequence (DNA): TGTGCCAGCAGCTCCGATAATGAAAAACTGTTTTTT. The rearrangement uses TRBV13 and TRBJ1-4, with no clear D. The V end was cut by 4 bases, the J end by 4 bases, with 4 bases between. CDR1 and CDR2 from the germline V gene are PRHDT and FYEKMQ (reference sequence). The CDR3 has 12 residues.

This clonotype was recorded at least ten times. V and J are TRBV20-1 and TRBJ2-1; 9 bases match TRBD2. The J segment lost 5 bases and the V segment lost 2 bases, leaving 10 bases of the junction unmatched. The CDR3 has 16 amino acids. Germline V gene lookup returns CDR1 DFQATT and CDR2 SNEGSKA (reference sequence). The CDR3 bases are TGCAGTGCTAGACCCCATCCGAGACTAGCGGACAATGAGCAGTTCTTC. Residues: CSARPHPRLADNEQFF.

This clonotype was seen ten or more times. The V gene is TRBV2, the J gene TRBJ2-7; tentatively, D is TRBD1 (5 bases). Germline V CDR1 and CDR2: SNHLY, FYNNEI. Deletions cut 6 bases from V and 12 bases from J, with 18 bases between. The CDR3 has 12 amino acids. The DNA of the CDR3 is TGTGCCAGCAGGGACATAGTTAAGATCCGGTACTTC. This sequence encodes CASRDIVKIRYF.

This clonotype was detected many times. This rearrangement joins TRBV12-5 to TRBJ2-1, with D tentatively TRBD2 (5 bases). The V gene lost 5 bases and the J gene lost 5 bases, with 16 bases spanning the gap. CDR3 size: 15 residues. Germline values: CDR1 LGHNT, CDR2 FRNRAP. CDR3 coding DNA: TGTGCTAGTGGTCTCGTGTACGGCGGGCACAATGAGCAGTTCTTC. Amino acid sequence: CASGLVYGGHNEQFF.

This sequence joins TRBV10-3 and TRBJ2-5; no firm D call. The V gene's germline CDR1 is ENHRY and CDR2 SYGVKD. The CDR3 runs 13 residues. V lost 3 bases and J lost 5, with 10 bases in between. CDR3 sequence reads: CAISDPMGETQYF. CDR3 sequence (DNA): TGTGCCATCAGTGACCCGATGGGGGAGACCCAGTACTTC.

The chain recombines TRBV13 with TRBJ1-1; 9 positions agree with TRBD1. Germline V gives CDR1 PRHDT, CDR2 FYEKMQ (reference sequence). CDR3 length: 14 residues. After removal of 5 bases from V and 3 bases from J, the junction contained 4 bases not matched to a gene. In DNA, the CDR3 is TGTGCCAGCAGCCCAAGGACAGGGGACACTGAAGCTTTCTTT. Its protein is CASSPRTGDTEAFF.

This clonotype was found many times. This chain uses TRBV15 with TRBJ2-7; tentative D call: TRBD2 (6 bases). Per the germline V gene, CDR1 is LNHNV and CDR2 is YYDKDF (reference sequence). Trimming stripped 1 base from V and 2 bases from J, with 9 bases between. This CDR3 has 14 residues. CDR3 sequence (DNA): TGTGCCACCAGCAGAGGAGGGGAGGCCTACGAGCAGTACTTC. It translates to CATSRGGEAYEQYF.

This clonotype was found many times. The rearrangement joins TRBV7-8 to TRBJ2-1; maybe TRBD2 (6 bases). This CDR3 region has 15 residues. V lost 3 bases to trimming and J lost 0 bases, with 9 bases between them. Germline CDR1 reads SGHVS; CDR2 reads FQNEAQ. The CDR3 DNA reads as TGTGCCAGCAGCTTGGGACTGATCTCCTACAATGAGCAGTTCTTC. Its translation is CASSLGLISYNEQFF.

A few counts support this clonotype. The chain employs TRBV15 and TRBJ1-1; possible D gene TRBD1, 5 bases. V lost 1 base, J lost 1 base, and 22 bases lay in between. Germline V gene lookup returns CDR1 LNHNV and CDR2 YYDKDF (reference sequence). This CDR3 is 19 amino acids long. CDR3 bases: TGTGCCACCAGCAGAGGTCGGTCAGGGCGCGGTGGGGAGAACACTGAAGCTTTCTTT. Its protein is CATSRGRSGRGGENTEAFF.

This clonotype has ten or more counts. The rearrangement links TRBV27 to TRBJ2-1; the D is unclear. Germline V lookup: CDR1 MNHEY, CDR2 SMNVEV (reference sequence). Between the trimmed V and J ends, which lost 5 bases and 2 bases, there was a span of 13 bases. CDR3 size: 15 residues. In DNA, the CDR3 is TGTGCCAGCAGTCCCGAGGCGCTAGCCTACAATGAGCAGTTCTTC. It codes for CASSPEALAYNEQFF.

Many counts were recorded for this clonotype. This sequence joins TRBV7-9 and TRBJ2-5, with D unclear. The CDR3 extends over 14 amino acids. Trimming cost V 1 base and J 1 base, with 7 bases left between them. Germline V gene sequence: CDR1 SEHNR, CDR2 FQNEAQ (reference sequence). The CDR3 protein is CASSLDSSQETQYF. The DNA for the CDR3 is TGTGCCAGCAGCTTAGATTCCAGCCAAGAGACCCAGTACTTC.

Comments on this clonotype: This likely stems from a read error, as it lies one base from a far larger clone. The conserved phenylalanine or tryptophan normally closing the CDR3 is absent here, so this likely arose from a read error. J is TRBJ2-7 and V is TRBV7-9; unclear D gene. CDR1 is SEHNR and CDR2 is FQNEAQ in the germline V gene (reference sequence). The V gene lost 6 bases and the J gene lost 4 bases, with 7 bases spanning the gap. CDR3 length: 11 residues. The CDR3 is CASSNGYEQYI. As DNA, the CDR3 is TGTGCCAGCAGTAATGGGTACGAGCAGTACATC.

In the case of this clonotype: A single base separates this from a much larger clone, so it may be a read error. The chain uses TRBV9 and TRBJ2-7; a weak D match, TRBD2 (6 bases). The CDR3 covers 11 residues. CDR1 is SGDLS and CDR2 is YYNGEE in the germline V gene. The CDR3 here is CASGAMPCGGF. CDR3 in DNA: TGTGCCAGCGGCGCAATGCCGTGTGGAGGGTTC.

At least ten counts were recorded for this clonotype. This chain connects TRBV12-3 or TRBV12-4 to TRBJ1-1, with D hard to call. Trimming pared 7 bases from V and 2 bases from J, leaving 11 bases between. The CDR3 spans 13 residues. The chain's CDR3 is CASTPTVNTEAFF. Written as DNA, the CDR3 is TGTGCCAGCACCCCGACTGTTAACACTGAAGCTTTCTTT.

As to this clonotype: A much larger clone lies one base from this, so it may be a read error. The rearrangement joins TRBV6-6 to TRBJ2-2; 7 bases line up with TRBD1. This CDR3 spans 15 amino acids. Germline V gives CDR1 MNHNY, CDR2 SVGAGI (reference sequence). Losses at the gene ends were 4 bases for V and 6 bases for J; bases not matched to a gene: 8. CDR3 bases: TGTGCCAGCAGTTCCCCCGGGACAGCTCCCGGGGAGCTGTTTTTT. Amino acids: CASSSPGTAPGELFF.

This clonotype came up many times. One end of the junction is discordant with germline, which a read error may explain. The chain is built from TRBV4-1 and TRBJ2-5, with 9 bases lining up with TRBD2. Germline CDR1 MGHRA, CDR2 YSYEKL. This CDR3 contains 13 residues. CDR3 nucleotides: TGTGCCAGCAGCCCGGGACTAGCAGAGACCCAGTACTTC. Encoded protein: CASSPGLAETQYF.

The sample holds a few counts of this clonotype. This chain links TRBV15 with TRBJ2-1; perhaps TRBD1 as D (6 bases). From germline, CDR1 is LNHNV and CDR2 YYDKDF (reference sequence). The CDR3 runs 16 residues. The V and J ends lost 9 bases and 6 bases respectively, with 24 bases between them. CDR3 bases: TGTGCCACTGTGCTCCAGACAGTCAGGGGTGGCAATGAGCAGTTCTTC. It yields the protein CATVLQTVRGGNEQFF.

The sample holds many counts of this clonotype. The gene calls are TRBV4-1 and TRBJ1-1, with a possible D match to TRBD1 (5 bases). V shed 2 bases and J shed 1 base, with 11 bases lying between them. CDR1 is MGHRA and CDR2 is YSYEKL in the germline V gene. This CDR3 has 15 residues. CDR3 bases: TGCGCCAGCAGCCAAACCATAGACAGGAACACTGAAGCTTTCTTT. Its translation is CASSQTIDRNTEAFF.

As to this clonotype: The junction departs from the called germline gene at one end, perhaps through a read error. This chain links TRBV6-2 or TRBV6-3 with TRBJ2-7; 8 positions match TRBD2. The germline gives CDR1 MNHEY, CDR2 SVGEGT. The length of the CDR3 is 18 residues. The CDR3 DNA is TGTGCCAGCAGTCACCTTCGGACTAGCCCAAAAGCCTACTACGAGCTGTACTTC. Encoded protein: CASSHLRTSPKAYYELYF.

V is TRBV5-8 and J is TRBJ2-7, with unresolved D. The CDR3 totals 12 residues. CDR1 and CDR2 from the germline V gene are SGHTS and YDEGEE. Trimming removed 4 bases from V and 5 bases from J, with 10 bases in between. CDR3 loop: CASSLTIDEQYF. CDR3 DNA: TGTGCCAGCAGCCTAACAATAGACGAGCAGTACTTC.

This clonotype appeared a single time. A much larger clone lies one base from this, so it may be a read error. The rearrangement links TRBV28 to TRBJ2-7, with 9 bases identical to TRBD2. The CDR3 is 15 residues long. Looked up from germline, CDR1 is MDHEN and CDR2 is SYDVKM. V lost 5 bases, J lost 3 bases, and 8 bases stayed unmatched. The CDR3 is CASSPGTSPFYEQYF. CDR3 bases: TGTGCCAGCAGTCCAGGGACTAGCCCTTTCTACGAGCAGTACTTC.

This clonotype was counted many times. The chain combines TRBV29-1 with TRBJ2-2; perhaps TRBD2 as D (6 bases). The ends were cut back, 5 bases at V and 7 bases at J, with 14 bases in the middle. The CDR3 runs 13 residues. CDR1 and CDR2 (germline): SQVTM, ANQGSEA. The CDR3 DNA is TGCAGCGTTCGCGTTCTGGGGGGCGGGGAGCTGTTTTTT. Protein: CSVRVLGGGELFF.

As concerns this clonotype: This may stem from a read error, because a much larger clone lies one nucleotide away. The CDR3, as DNA: TGTGCCAGCAGCAAAGCGGGTGCAACTAATGGAAAACTGTTTTTT. As protein: CASSKAGATNGKLFF. This chain connects TRBV7-9 to TRBJ1-4, with D unresolved. This CDR3 is 15 amino acids long. The germline V gene encodes CDR1 SEHNR and CDR2 FQNEAQ (reference sequence).

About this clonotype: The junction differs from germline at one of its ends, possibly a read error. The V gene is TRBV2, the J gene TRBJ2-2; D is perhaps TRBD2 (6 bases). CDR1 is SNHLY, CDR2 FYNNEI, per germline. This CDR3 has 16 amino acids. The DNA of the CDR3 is TGTGCCACCGTCGTATGGACCAGGCCGAACACCGGGGGGCTGTTTTTT. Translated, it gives CATVVWTRPNTGGLFF.

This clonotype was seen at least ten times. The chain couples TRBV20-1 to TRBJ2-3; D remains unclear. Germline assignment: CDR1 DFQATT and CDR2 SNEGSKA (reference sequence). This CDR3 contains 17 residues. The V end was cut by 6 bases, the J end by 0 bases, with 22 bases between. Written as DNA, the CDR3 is TGCAGTGCCCCAGGACCACCCTCTCCGACCAGCACAGATACGCAGTATTTT. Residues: CSAPGPPSPTSTDTQYF.